A single sample is the source of the 2 T cell receptor beta chains below, sequenced in a study of blood T cell repertoires in COVID-19. Sequencing used immunoSEQ multiplex PCR; TCRdb keeps in-frame clones, though not all of them. The repertoire includes approximately 150,000 clones, approximately 84% of them detected once, and around 2.9% sits in the top ten. The sample taken for sequencing was peripheral blood. These receptors were taken from a woman of 80 years or more with COVID-19, enrolled during active disease.

The chain joins TRBV10-3 to TRBJ2-7, with 10 nucleotides matching TRBD1. CDR3 length: 16 amino acids. V lost 2 bases, J lost 6 bases, and 10 bases stayed unmatched. The germline CDR1 and CDR2 sequences are ENHRY and SYGVKD. CDR3 protein: CAISEKPPGQGGEQYF. CDR3 nucleotides: TGTGCCATCAGTGAGAAACCCCCCGGACAGGGGGGCGAGCAGTACTTC.

This clone was seen a handful of times. The chain carries TRBV18 and TRBJ2-7, with 9 bases matching TRBD1. This CDR3 spans 16 amino acids. Germline trimming cut 6 bases from V and 5 bases from J; bases unmatched to any gene: 14. Germline assignment: CDR1 KGHSH and CDR2 LQKENI. In DNA, the CDR3 is TGTGCCAGCTCCCGCCAGCCACCGGGACAGGGCCACGAGCAGTACTTC. Translating it yields CASSRQPPGQGHEQYF.